This T cell receptor (beta chain) was identified in a study of PD-1 blockade in classical Hodgkin lymphoma. Study overall: The study gave patients nivolumab 3 mg/kg intravenously every 2 weeks. Broader study findings: Newly diagnosed patients reportedly trailed healthy donors in baseline TCR diversity. Whoever responded completely had baseline diversity much like that seen in newly diagnosed patients. Repertoire differences lack defined causes, possibly disease activity or prior therapy.

This clone was observed a single time. Its target is not known. The germline gives CDR1 MNHEY, CDR2 SMNVEV (reference sequence). Trimming took 7 bases from V and 5 from J, leaving 18 bases between them. This CDR3 comprises 15 residues. There was relapse after autologous stem cell transplantation in every patient, and there was variation in brentuximab vedotin exposure. Assay: immunoSEQ multiplex PCR; the TCRdb copy retains only in-frame clones and omits some. The table has more than 85,000 clones, 80% to 95% seen once. The sequence was obtained from a human donor with classical Hodgkin lymphoma. Specimen: peripheral blood mononuclear cells (PBMCs), collected before the second cycle of nivolumab. The chain has TRBV27 and TRBJ2-1; maybe TRBD2 (6 bases). The CDR3 loop reads CASTTRRSGDNEQFF. The DNA of the CDR3 is TGTGCCAGCACCACTAGGCGTTCGGGGGACAATGAGCAGTTCTTC.